The 20 T cell receptor beta chains in this list originate from one sample, sequenced in a study of Ad26.COV2.S vaccination and SARS-CoV-2 variants. Treatment in this sample: around 19 received Ad26.COV2.S at low or high dose, single or two shots; about 5 received placebo; per-sample allocation not given. Repertoires come from day 63 after the first vaccine or placebo injection. Data came from immunoSEQ multiplex PCR; TCRdb stores just in-frame clones and leaves some out. The profile shows about 330,000 clones, roughly 88% of them singletons. The specimen was peripheral blood, collected in a trial of Ad26.COV2.S vaccine versus placebo. Receptors originate from a person aged 18-60 years who received the Ad26.COV2.S COVID-19 vaccine or a placebo.

The gene calls are TRBV6-6 and TRBJ2-5; D is possibly TRBD2 (5 bases). Trimming removed 2 bases from V and 1 base from J, with 11 bases in between. CDR1 is MNHNY, CDR2 SVGAGI, per germline (reference sequence). CDR3 size: 15 residues. Here the CDR3 DNA reads TGTGCCAGCAGTTACGACCGGGAAATCCAAGAGACCCAGTACTTC. It yields the protein CASSYDREIQETQYF.

The chain couples TRBV6-5 to TRBJ1-2; D unclear. The germline V and J ends were trimmed by 4 bases and 2 bases, with 11 bases remaining between them. CDR3 length: 14 residues. The V gene's germline CDR1 is MNHEY and CDR2 SVGAGI. CDR3 coding DNA: TGTGCCAGCAGTTCATTCTCAGGCAACTATGGCTACACCTTC. This encodes CASSSFSGNYGYTF.

This clone was seen a single time. V and J are TRBV7-2 and TRBJ2-7; 9 bases align to TRBD2. Germline CDR1 SGHTA, CDR2 FQGNSA. V was pared by 3 bases and J by 4 bases, with 7 bases of the junction left unmatched. This CDR3 contains 15 residues. The chain's CDR3 is CASSLTSGTSYEQYV. The CDR3 region has the DNA TGTGCCAGCAGCTTGACTAGCGGAACGTCTTACGAGCAGTACGTC.

The chain couples TRBV19 to TRBJ2-1, with 12 bases identical to TRBD1. The V and J ends lost 4 bases and 14 bases, in that order; junction bases with no gene match: 15. Germline V lookup: CDR1 LNHDA, CDR2 SQIVND (reference sequence). The CDR3 has 16 amino acids. The CDR3 bases are TGTGCCAGTAGTACCGGGACAGGGGGCATTATGAGTAAGAAGTTCTTC. Its protein is CASSTGTGGIMSKKFF.

The chain combines TRBV5-6 with TRBJ1-2; D is undetermined. V was shortened by 0 bases and J by 8 bases, with 11 bases between the two germline ends. Germline values: CDR1 SGHDT, CDR2 YYEEEE. The CDR3 covers 13 residues. Here the CDR3 reads CASSLVSLWGYTF. CDR3 DNA sequence: TGTGCCAGCAGCTTGGTAAGCCTGTGGGGCTACACCTTC.

The rearrangement uses TRBV5-6 and TRBJ1-6; D call uncertain. CDR1 SGHDT and CDR2 YYEEEE come from the germline V gene. The CDR3 has 18 residues. V was shortened by 6 bases and J by 0 bases, with 19 bases between the two germline ends. The DNA of the CDR3 is TGTGCCAGCACCGGGAGTCTAGAGTGGGCCTCCTATAATTCACCCCTCCACTTT. Translating it yields CASTGSLEWASYNSPLHF.

The chain combines TRBV5-1 with TRBJ1-4, with no clear D. Germline CDR1 reads SGHRS; CDR2 reads YFSETQ. This CDR3 is built from 14 residues. Trimming took 0 bases from V and 2 from J, leaving 5 bases between them. The CDR3 bases are TGCGCCAGCAGCTTGGCTACTACTAATGAAAAACTGTTTTTT. The encoded protein is CASSLATTNEKLFF.

This chain links TRBV27 with TRBJ1-1; D gene uncertain. The germline gives CDR1 MNHEY, CDR2 SMNVEV (reference sequence). V was clipped by 3 bases and J by 1 base, with 9 bases between them. The CDR3 is 14 residues long. In nucleotides, the CDR3 is TGTGCCAGCAGTTTGCGTTCCTGGAACACTGAAGCTTTCTTT. Its translation: CASSLRSWNTEAFF.

The rearrangement links TRBV9 to TRBJ1-1; unclear D gene. The ends were cut back, 3 bases at V and 4 bases at J, with 7 bases in the middle. Germline-derived CDR1 and CDR2 are SGDLS and YYNGEE. The CDR3 extends over 12 amino acids. CDR3 DNA: TGTGCCAGCAGCGGGTCGAGCACTGAAGCTTTCTTT. Protein sequence: CASSGSSTEAFF.

The genes are TRBV9 and TRBJ1-5, with D possibly matching TRBD1 (5 bases). The length of the CDR3 is 13 residues. V was pared by 3 bases and J by 6 bases, with 10 bases between. CDR1 SGDLS and CDR2 YYNGEE come from the germline V gene. DNA of the CDR3: TGTGCCAGCAGCGCCGCGGGGGTTCAGCCCCAGCATTTT. Amino acids: CASSAAGVQPQHF.

This clone was detected only a few times. The J gene is TRBJ1-1, the V gene TRBV6-6, with D unresolved. CDR1 is MNHNY, CDR2 SVGAGI, per germline (reference sequence). This CDR3 has 11 residues. Trimming removed 0 bases at V and 11 bases at J, with 7 bases between. The CDR3 loop is CASSYSVRAFF. For the CDR3, the DNA is TGTGCCAGCAGTTACTCGGTAAGGGCTTTCTTT.

The chain combines TRBV18 with TRBJ1-1; no clear D gene. The CDR3 is made up of 13 amino acids. The germline gives CDR1 KGHSH, CDR2 LQKENI. V lost 3 bases and J 0 bases, leaving 5 bases between the germline ends. The CDR3 bases are TGTGCCAGCTCACCGTGGGTGAACACTGAAGCTTTCTTT. Amino acids: CASSPWVNTEAFF.

This sequence joins TRBV19 and TRBJ1-2; D is undetermined. Per the germline V gene, CDR1 is LNHDA and CDR2 is SQIVND (reference sequence). The CDR3 spans 14 residues. V was shortened by 1 base and J by 2 bases, with 8 bases between the two germline ends. CDR3 sequence (DNA): TGTGCCAGTAGTATAGTACAAGCAAACTATGGCTACACCTTC. Translating it yields CASSIVQANYGYTF.

This chain uses TRBV6-2 or TRBV6-3 with TRBJ1-1; the D gene is possibly TRBD1 (6 bases). This CDR3 is built from 15 residues. CDR1 is MNHEY and CDR2 is SVGEGT in the germline V gene. V lost 4 bases, J lost 5 bases, and 17 bases lay in between. CDR3 sequence: CASSSSLTGGTEAFF. For the CDR3, the DNA is TGTGCCAGCAGTTCATCTTTGACAGGCGGAACTGAAGCTTTCTTT.

CDR3 sequence (DNA): TGTGCCAGCAGTGACTGGCTAGCGGGGGGCGGTGAGCAGTTCTTC. It specifies CASSDWLAGGGEQFF. The V gene is TRBV2, the J gene TRBJ2-1; 11 bases are a match to TRBD2. CDR3 size: 15 residues. From germline, CDR1 is SNHLY and CDR2 FYNNEI. The trim removed 3 bases at V and 9 bases at J, leaving 7 bases unmatched.

This chain joins TRBV5-4 and TRBJ2-7, with 9 bases lining up with TRBD2. From germline, CDR1 is SGHNT and CDR2 YYREEE (reference sequence). V shed 4 bases, J shed 7 bases, and the junction held 9 bases outside the gene matches. The CDR3 covers 14 residues. CDR3 in DNA: TGTGCCAGCAGCATTGTAGCGGGGGCTCGGGAGCAGTACTTC. Translating gives CASSIVAGAREQYF.

Points on this clone: At the DNA level, this CDR3 is encoded by other sequences in the same sample as well. The chain combines TRBV12-3 or TRBV12-4 with TRBJ2-5, with TRBD2 identical over 7 bases. This CDR3 is built from 13 residues. The J segment lost 4 bases and the V segment lost 5 bases, leaving 4 bases of the junction unmatched. CDR3 nucleotides: TGTGCCAGCAGTCTTTGGGGGGGAGAGACCCAGTACTTC. Translation gives CASSLWGGETQYF.

CDR3 in DNA: TGTGCCTGGAGTGTACTAGAAGAGACCCAGTACTTC. Protein product: CAWSVLEETQYF. The gene calls are TRBV30 and TRBJ2-5, with TRBD2 as a possible D gene (5 bases). With 0 bases removed from V and 3 bases from J, the gap between germline ends came to 5 bases. This CDR3 has 12 amino acids. The V gene's germline CDR1 is GTSNPN and CDR2 SVGIG (reference sequence).

V usage is TRBV7-2 and J usage is TRBJ2-1; no definite D call. CDR3 length: 15 amino acids. V lost 5 bases and J 6 bases, leaving 17 bases between the germline ends. CDR1 and CDR2 from the germline V gene are SGHTA and FQGNSA. Here the CDR3 reads CASSRSPTLGNEQFF. CDR3 in DNA: TGTGCCAGCAGCCGTAGCCCGACCCTCGGCAATGAGCAGTTCTTC.

About this clone: The junction departs from germline at one end; a sequencing error may be responsible. The chain carries TRBV6-5 and TRBJ1-1; 10 nucleotides match TRBD1. This CDR3 region has 11 residues. Germline V gene lookup returns CDR1 MNHEY and CDR2 SVGAGI. CDR3: CASSPGQGFVF. In DNA, the CDR3 is TGTGCCAGCAGCCCGGGACAGGGGTTTGTCTTT.